This TCR beta chain was recovered during a study of T cells in Graves' hyperthyroidism and ophthalmopathy. Regions amplified from RNA transcripts were the TCR beta CDR3 regions. TCR CDR3 underwent first-round RT-PCR with the HTBI primer set. TCRdb reanalysed the multiplex PCR reads using MiXCR and keeps one entry per CDR3 protein. This sample has around 760,000 distinct CDR3 sequences, with 35% found just once. Germline V CDR1 and CDR2: SGDLS, YYNGEE. Germline trimming cut 2 bases from V and 6 bases from J; bases unmatched to any gene: 7. The CDR3 spans 15 residues. This clonotype was detected many times.

Sequencing was carried out using blood. This chain uses TRBV9 with TRBJ1-2, with 10 bases aligning to TRBD1. This receptor was identified in a middle-aged woman with Graves' hyperthyroidism. The CDR3 region is CASSVTGTGDNGYTF. CDR3 DNA: TGTGCCAGCAGCGTTACCGGGACAGGGGATAATGGCTACACCTTC.